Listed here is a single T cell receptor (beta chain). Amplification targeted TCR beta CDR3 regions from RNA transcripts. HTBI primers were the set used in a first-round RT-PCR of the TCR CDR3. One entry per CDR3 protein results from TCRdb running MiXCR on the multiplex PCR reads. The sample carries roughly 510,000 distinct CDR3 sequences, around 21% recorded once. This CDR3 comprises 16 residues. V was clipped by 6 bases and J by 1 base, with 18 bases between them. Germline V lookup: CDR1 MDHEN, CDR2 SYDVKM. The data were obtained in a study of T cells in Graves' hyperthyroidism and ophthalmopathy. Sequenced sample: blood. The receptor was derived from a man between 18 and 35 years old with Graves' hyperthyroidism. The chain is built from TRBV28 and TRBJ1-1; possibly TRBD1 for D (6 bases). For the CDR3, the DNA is TGTGCCAGCAGATCGCCGGGACACCCTAGGAACACTGAAGCTTTCTTT. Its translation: CASRSPGHPRNTEAFF.